The rows below give T cell receptor beta chains drawn from one sample of a study of PD-1 blockade in mismatch repair-deficient tumors. Here immunoSEQ multiplex PCR was the method, and the copy in TCRdb shows in-frame clones only, minus some. The sample lists 90,000 to 130,000 clones, roughly 80% occurring once. This specimen was peripheral blood, taken about 60 weeks after starting pembrolizumab. These TCRs come from an adult with mismatch repair-deficient cancer. Both conserved end residues are trimmed from each CDR3.

J gene | V gene | CDR3 protein
TRBJ1-5 | TRBV6-1 | ASMSISNQPQH
TRBJ2-1 | TRBV18 | ASSSIAGGPIYNEQF
TRBJ2-6 | TRBV7-9 | ASSFSDRGETGANVLT
TRBJ2-1 | TRBV19 | ASSLTSGSNNEQF
TRBJ2-3 | TRBV13 | ASSRGGGLADTQY
TRBJ1-2 | TRBV6-4 | ASVKEGILSGYT
TRBJ2-1 | TRBV11-1 | ASSPVGTNEQF
TRBJ2-3 | TRBV4-3 | ASSPSGTRTDTQY
TRBJ2-7 | TRBV7-2 | ASTLMAGETYEQY
TRBJ1-1 | TRBV30 | AWSETGEKNTEAF
TRBJ2-7 | TRBV5-4 | ASSITSGRSSYEQY
TRBJ1-2 | TRBV7-8 | ASSSRETGGQGYT
TRBJ2-7 | TRBV29-1 | SGAGTGGYEQY
TRBJ1-5 | TRBV6-6 | ASSAQGGQPQH
TRBJ2-4 | TRBV10-3 | AISAGTSSRSNIQY
TRBJ2-5 | TRBV7-3 | ASSYAGTGGKTQY
TRBJ2-1 | TRBV29-1 | SGGLAGGNEQF
TRBJ2-7 | TRBV11-2 | ASSLVLQGKGYEQY
TRBJ2-7 | TRBV27 | ASWDRGREQY
TRBJ2-1 | TRBV2 | ASSELGTSYNEQF
TRBJ1-2 | TRBV5-1 | ASSLNERGGYT
TRBJ2-4 | TRBV7-8 | ASSLVTSGTSKNIQY
TRBJ2-3 | TRBV29-1 | SVEGVGTYTQY
TRBJ1-1 | TRBV19 | ASSILGNTEAF
TRBJ1-1 | TRBV5-1 | ASSSSWGNTEAF
TRBJ2-3 | TRBV2 | ASRGGLSTDTQY
TRBJ2-7 | TRBV19 | ASSNIYKDEQY
TRBJ2-5 | TRBV11-3 | ASSLGLPGGEETQY
TRBJ2-1 | TRBV2 | ASRGDLYNEQF
TRBJ2-7 | TRBV7-2 | ASSLVRQGIVYEQY
TRBJ1-2 | TRBV5-4 | ASSLQGGYGYT
TRBJ2-7 | TRBV5-5 | ASSSPGRLYEQY
TRBJ1-1 | TRBV4-1 | ASSPRGAGTGVPTEAF
TRBJ2-2 | TRBV6-1 | ASSPSQGAGELF
TRBJ2-7 | TRBV7-2 | ASSFTSGATYEQY
TRBJ1-1 | TRBV4-3 | ASSRQGAAF
TRBJ2-3 | TRBV4-1 | ASSQEEGEADTQY
TRBJ2-3 | TRBV6-1 | ASSGGGRGSDTQY
TRBJ1-2 | TRBV5-4 | ASSPEVGNYGYT
TRBJ2-1 | TRBV19 | ASSNQGARHEQF
TRBJ1-2 | TRBV29-1 | SVSQVSYGYT
TRBJ2-7 | TRBV18 | ASSPLGEQY
TRBJ1-2 | TRBV29-1 | SVESTVYGYT